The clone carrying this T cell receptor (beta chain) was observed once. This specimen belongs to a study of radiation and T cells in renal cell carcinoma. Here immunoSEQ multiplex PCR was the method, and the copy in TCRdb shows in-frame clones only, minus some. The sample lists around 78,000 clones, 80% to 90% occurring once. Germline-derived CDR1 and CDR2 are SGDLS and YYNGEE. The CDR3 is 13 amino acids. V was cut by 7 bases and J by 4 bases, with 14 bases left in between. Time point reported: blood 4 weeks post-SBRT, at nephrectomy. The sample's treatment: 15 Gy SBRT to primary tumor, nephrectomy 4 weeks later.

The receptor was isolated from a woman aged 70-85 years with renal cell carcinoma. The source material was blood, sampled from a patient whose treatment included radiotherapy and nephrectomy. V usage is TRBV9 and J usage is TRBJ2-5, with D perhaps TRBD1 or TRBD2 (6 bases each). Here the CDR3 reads CASADGGLETQYF. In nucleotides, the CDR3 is TGTGCCAGCGCGGACGGGGGCCTAGAGACCCAGTACTTC.